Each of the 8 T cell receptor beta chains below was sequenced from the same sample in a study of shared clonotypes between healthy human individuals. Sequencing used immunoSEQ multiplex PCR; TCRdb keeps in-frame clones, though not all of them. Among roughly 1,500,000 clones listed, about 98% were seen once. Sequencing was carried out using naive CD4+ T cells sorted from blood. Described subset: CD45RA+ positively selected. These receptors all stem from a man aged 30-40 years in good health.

The CDR3 protein is CASTGREHSYEQYF. CDR3 nucleotides: TGTGCCAGCACCGGACGAGAACACTCCTACGAGCAGTACTTC. The J gene is TRBJ2-7, the V gene TRBV7-7, with D unclear. The germline CDR1 and CDR2 sequences are SSHAT and FNYEAQ (reference sequence). The V end was cut by 7 bases, the J end by 0 bases, with 13 bases between. This CDR3 is 14 amino acids long. Variable domain in full (rest from reference TRBV7-7 and TRBJ2-7): GAGVSQSPRYKVTKRGQDVTLRCDPISSHATLYWYQQALGQGPEFLTYFNYEAQPDKSGLPSDRFSAERPEGSISTLTIQRTEQRDSAMYRCASTGREHSYEQYFGPGTRLTVT.

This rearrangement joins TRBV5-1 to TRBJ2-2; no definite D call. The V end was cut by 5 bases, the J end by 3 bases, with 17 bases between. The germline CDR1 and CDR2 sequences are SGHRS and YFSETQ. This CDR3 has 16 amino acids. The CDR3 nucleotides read TGCGCCAGCAGTTTGAATCAGGCGAGTGACACCGGGGAGCTGTTTTTT. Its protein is CASSLNQASDTGELFF. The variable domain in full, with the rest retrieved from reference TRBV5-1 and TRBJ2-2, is KAGVTQTPRYLIKTRGQQVTLSCSPISGHRSVSWYQQTPGQGLQFLFEYFSETQRNKGNFPGRFSGRQFSNSRSEMNVSTLELGDSALYLCASSLNQASDTGELFFGEGSRLTVL.

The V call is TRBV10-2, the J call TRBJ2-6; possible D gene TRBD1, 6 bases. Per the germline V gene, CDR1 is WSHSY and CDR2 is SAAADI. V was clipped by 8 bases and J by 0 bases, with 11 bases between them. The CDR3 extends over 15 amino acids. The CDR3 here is CASGGALSGANVLTF. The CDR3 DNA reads TGCGCCAGCGGGGGCGCTCTCTCTGGGGCCAACGTCCTGACTTTC.

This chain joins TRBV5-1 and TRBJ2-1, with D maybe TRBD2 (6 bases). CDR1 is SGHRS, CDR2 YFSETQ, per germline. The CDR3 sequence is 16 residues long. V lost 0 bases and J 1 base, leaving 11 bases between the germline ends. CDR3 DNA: TGCGCCAGCAGCTTGGGAGGCGGGGCTTCCTACAATGAGCAGTTCTTC. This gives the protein CASSLGGGASYNEQFF.

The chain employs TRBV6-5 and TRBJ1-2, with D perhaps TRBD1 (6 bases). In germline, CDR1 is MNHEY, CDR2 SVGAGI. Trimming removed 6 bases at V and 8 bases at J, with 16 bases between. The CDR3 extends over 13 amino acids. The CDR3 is CASSYRGLPGYTF. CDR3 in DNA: TGTGCCAGCAGCTATCGGGGGCTCCCGGGCTACACCTTC.

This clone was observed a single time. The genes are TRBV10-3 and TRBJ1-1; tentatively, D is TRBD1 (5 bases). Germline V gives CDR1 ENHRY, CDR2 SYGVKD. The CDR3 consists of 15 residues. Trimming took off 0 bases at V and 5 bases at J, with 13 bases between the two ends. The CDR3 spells CAISESEGPGTEAFF. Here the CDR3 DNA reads TGTGCCATCAGTGAGTCGGAGGGACCTGGAACTGAAGCTTTCTTT.

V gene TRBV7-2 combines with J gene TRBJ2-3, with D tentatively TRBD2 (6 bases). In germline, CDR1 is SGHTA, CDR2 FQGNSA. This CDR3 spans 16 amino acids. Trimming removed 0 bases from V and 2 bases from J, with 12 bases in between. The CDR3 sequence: CASSLAGGWITDTQYF. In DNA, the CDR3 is TGTGCCAGCAGCTTAGCGGGGGGTTGGATCACAGATACGCAGTATTTT.

The CDR3, as DNA: TGTGCCAGTAGTACGACGGGACTAGCGGGTTACAATGAGCAGTTCTTC. It yields the protein CASSTTGLAGYNEQFF. The chain is built from TRBV19 and TRBJ2-1, with 12 bases identical to TRBD2. The germline V gene encodes CDR1 LNHDA and CDR2 SQIVND (reference sequence). This CDR3 comprises 16 residues. Trimming took 4 bases from V and 4 from J; bases not matched to a gene: 5.